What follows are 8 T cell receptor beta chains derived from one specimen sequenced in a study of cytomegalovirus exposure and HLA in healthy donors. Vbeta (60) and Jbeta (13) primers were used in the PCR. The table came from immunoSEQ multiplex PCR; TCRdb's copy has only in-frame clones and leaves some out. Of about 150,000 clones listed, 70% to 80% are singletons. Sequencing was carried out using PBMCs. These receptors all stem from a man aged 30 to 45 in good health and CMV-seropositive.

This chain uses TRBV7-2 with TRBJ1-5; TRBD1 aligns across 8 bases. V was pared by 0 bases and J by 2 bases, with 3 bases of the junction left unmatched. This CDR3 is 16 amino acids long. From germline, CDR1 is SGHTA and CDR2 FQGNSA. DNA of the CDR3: TGTGCCAGCAGCTTAGCGCCAGGGGGCGGCAATCAGCCCCAGCATTTT. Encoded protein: CASSLAPGGGNQPQHF.

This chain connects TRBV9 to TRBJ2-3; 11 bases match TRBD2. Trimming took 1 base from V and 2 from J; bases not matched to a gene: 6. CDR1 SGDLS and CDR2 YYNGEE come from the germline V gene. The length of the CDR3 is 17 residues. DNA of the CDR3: TGTGCCAGCAGCGTATGGGCGGGACTAGCGGACACAGATACGCAGTATTTT. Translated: CASSVWAGLADTDTQYF.

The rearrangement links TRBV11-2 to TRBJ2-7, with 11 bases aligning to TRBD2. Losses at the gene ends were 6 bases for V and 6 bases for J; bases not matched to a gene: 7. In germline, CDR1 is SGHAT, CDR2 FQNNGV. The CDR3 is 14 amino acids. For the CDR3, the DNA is TGTGCCAGCAGGCCACTAGCGGGAGCGCGCGAGCAGTACTTC. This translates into CASRPLAGAREQYF.

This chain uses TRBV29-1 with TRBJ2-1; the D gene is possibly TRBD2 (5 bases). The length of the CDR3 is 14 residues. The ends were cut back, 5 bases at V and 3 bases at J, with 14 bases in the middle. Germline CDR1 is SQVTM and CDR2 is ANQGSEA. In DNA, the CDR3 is TGCAGCGTTCCTGGAACGGGATTCTACAATGAGCAGTTCTTC. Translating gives CSVPGTGFYNEQFF.

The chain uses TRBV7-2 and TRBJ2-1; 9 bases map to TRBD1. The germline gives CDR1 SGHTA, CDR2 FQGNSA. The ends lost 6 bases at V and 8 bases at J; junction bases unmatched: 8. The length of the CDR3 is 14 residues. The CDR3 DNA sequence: TGTGCCAGCAGGCAGGGACAGGGAGTCGATGAGCAGTTCTTC. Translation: CASRQGQGVDEQFF.

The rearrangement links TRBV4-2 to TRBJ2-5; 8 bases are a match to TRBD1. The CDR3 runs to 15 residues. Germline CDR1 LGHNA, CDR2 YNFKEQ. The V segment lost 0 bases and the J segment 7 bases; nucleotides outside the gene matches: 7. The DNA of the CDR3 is TGTGCCAGCAGCCAAGAACAGGGGGGTTCTGCGACCCAGTACTTC. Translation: CASSQEQGGSATQYF.

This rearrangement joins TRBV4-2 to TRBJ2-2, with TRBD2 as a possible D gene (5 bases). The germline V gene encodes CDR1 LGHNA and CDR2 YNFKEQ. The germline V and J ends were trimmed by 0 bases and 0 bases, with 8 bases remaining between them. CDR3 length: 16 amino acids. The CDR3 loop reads CASSQERTSNTGELFF. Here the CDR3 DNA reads TGTGCCAGCAGCCAAGAGAGGACTTCGAACACCGGGGAGCTGTTTTTT.

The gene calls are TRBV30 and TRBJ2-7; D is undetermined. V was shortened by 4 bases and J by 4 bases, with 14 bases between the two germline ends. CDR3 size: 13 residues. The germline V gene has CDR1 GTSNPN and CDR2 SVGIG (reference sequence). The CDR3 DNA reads TGTGCCTGGACTCATGGGCATGGGTACGAGCAGTACTTC. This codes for CAWTHGHGYEQYF.